This T cell receptor beta chain emerged from a study of cytomegalovirus exposure and HLA in healthy donors. Study observations and caveats: As was reported, the classifier diagnosed cytomegalovirus status with high specificity and sensitivity. The study designated 164 TCR beta chains cytomegalovirus-associated.

Only in-frame clones appear in the TCRdb table, and some are missing; sequencing was by immunoSEQ multiplex PCR. The sample holds about 360,000 clones, approximately 90% seen once. Concerning this clone itself: Its specificity is not known.

Donors came from a validation cohort of approximately 110 subjects, distinct from the first 666-subject cohort. Specimen: PBMCs. The clonotype was recovered from a woman aged 18-35 years in good health and CMV-seronegative.

CDR3 bases: TGTGCCAGCAGCTGGGGGACTTTGGATACGCAGTATTTT. It encodes CASSWGTLDTQYF. The genes are TRBV5-6 and TRBJ2-3; a weak D match, TRBD2 (6 bases). V lost 3 bases to trimming and J lost 6 bases, with 11 bases between them. Germline lookup yields CDR1 SGHDT and CDR2 YYEEEE. The CDR3 runs to 13 residues.